These 10 T cell receptor beta chains share one sample of origin, sequenced in a study of T cell repertoires in cytomegalovirus infection (dated by TCRdb to the late 2010s). The listed sequencing device is Illumina HiSeq 1500. The public reads were quality trimmed at Q25 with fastp and then assembled into clones with MiXCR by TCRdb, keeping productive beta chains. CDR3 protein sequences are deduplicated, and each keeps its most common genes and DNA. The sample has around 450,000 distinct CDR3 sequences on record, 11% of them singletons. Roughly 10% of the sample is held by the ten biggest clonotypes. The specimen sequenced was PBMCs. The receptors here all came from a human donor in good health (CMV status not recorded). Some clones in this sample may be carry-over from other donors' samples.

This clonotype was seen at least ten times. The chain joins TRBV7-2 to TRBJ2-1; D could derive from TRBD1 or TRBD2 (6 bases each). Per germline, CDR1 SGHTA and CDR2 FQGNSA. CDR3 length equals 16 residues. Trimming took 4 bases from V and 3 from J, leaving 16 bases between them. CDR3 DNA sequence: TGTGCCAGCAGCTCCCGGAGGGGGACTGACTACAATGAGCAGTTCTTC. It encodes CASSSRRGTDYNEQFF.

This clonotype was seen ten or more times. The CDR3 region is CASSLFKLRTGGFGELFF. The CDR3 DNA follows: TGTGCCAGCAGTTTATTTAAGTTGCGGACAGGGGGCTTCGGGGAGCTGTTTTTT. The rearrangement links TRBV27 to TRBJ2-2, with 11 bases aligning to TRBD1. The length of the CDR3 is 18 residues. J lost 7 bases, V lost 1 base, and 11 bases had no gene match. Germline assignment: CDR1 MNHEY and CDR2 SMNVEV (reference sequence).

V is TRBV7-8 and J is TRBJ2-5; 11 bases agree with TRBD2. The ends lost 6 bases at V and 2 bases at J; junction bases unmatched: 14. This CDR3 region has 18 residues. Germline CDR1 and CDR2: SGHVS and FQNEAQ. The CDR3 nucleotides read TGTGCCAGCAGTAACCTAGCGGGAGGAGGGGCAGTACAAGAGACCCAGTACTTC. Amino acids: CASSNLAGGGAVQETQYF.

In its sample, this clonotype was seen a few times. V is TRBV5-1 and J is TRBJ2-5; D is unresolved. V lost 1 base and J lost 2, with 9 bases in between. This CDR3 comprises 14 residues. Germline CDR1 reads SGHRS; CDR2 reads YFSETQ. The CDR3 coding sequence is TGCGCCAGCAGCTTGAAACAAGTTCAAGAGACCCAGTACTTC. Its translation is CASSLKQVQETQYF.

The chain employs TRBV20-1 and TRBJ2-3; no clear D. V was cut by 7 bases and J by 1 base, with 6 bases left in between. The CDR3 extends over 11 amino acids. Germline CDR1 is DFQATT and CDR2 is SNEGSKA (reference sequence). The CDR3 region is CSEGGTDTQYF. CDR3 DNA: TGCAGTGAGGGCGGCACAGATACGCAGTATTTT.

The rearrangement joins TRBV5-6 to TRBJ2-1; D is perhaps TRBD1 or TRBD2 (5 bases each). Germline values: CDR1 SGHDT, CDR2 YYEEEE. Between the trimmed V and J ends, which lost 4 bases and 10 bases, there was a span of 12 bases. The CDR3 has 12 residues. The CDR3, as DNA: TGTGCCAGCAGCGGGGGACGAACAGAGCAGTTCTTC. It encodes CASSGGRTEQFF.

At least ten counts were recorded for this clonotype. The J gene is TRBJ1-5, the V gene TRBV30; D may be TRBD1 (6 bases). V was clipped by 5 bases and J by 4 bases, with 12 bases between them. CDR3 length: 13 amino acids. Germline V gives CDR1 GTSNPN, CDR2 SVGIG (reference sequence). CDR3 protein: CAWLTGQNQPQHF. In DNA form, the CDR3 reads TGTGCCTGGCTGACGGGACAAAATCAGCCCCAGCATTTT.

This clonotype has ten or more counts. The V gene is TRBV6-1, the J gene TRBJ2-7; no firm D call. Germline V gene data show CDR1 as MNHNS and CDR2 as SASEGT. This CDR3 is built from 12 residues. V shed 5 bases and J shed 3 bases, with 8 bases lying between them. In nucleotides, the CDR3 is TGTGCCAGCAGTAGGGCCGTCTACGAGCAGTACTTC. This gives the protein CASSRAVYEQYF.

The V gene is TRBV5-6, the J gene TRBJ2-2; D not certain. The CDR3 is made up of 13 amino acids. Germline-derived CDR1 and CDR2 are SGHDT and YYEEEE. Trimming left V 1 base short and J 4 bases short, with 5 bases between. The CDR3 DNA sequence: TGTGCCAGCAGCTTGATGCGCACCGGGGAGCTGTTTTTT. This codes for CASSLMRTGELFF.

This clonotype was detected many times. The V and J genes are TRBV5-1 and TRBJ2-7; the match to TRBD2 covers 12 bases. The CDR3 loop spans 16 amino acids. Germline CDR1 is SGHRS and CDR2 is YFSETQ. Trimming cost V 4 bases and J 1 base; bases outside gene matches: 6. In DNA form, the CDR3 reads TGCGCCAGCAGCGTTAGGACTAGCGGGACATCCTACGAGCAGTACTTC. Its protein is CASSVRTSGTSYEQYF.